The 5 T cell receptor beta chains given below trace back to one sample, sequenced in a study of PD-1 blockade in classical Hodgkin lymphoma. After autologous stem cell transplantation all patients relapsed, and prior brentuximab vedotin exposure differed between cohorts. Repertoires were generated with immunoSEQ multiplex PCR, while TCRdb's copy carries only in-frame clones and drops some. Of some 25,000 clones listed, roughly four fifths are singletons. The sample here was peripheral blood mononuclear cells (PBMCs), taken before the second cycle of nivolumab. These receptors were collected from a human donor with classical Hodgkin lymphoma.

V usage is TRBV5-6 and J usage is TRBJ1-1; D unclear. The ends were cut back, 0 bases at V and 0 bases at J, with 12 bases in the middle. This CDR3 has 16 residues. CDR1 is SGHDT, CDR2 YYEEEE, per germline. In DNA, the CDR3 is TGTGCCAGCAGCTTGGCCGGTAGACCCTTGAACACTGAAGCTTTCTTT. Translation: CASSLAGRPLNTEAFF.

V and J are TRBV7-2 and TRBJ2-1, with 8 bases that match TRBD2. V dropped 5 bases and J dropped 3; count of bases not matched to a gene: 9. Germline CDR1 reads SGHTA; CDR2 reads FQGNSA. The CDR3 extends over 16 amino acids. The CDR3 DNA sequence: TGTGCCAGCAGCCTCGTTAGTAGCGGGGTCTACAATGAGCAGTTCTTC. Translating it yields CASSLVSSGVYNEQFF.

This chain connects TRBV4-1 to TRBJ1-1, with D perhaps matching TRBD1 (5 bases). CDR1 and CDR2 (germline): MGHRA, YSYEKL. This CDR3 spans 16 amino acids. V was trimmed by 0 bases and J by 2 bases, leaving 13 bases between them. The CDR3 protein is CASSQEIRRGNTEAFF. The CDR3 DNA is TGCGCCAGCAGCCAAGAAATTAGAAGGGGTAACACTGAAGCTTTCTTT.

The chain recombines TRBV27 with TRBJ2-2; no definite D call. Trimming removed 2 bases from V and 6 bases from J, with 4 bases in between. The CDR3 covers 12 residues. Per the germline V gene, CDR1 is MNHEY and CDR2 is SMNVEV (reference sequence). This CDR3 reads CASSLPAGELFF. Here the CDR3 DNA reads TGTGCCAGCAGTTTACCTGCCGGGGAGCTGTTTTTT.

Relative to its sample, this clone is medium-sized. The chain has TRBV7-9 and TRBJ2-7; D is undetermined. V dropped 5 bases and J dropped 5 bases, with 4 bases sitting between them. CDR3 length: 10 residues. CDR1 and CDR2 (germline): SEHNR, FQNEAQ (reference sequence). CDR3 in DNA: TGTGCCAGCAGCGGTAACGAGCAGTACTTC. Its translation: CASSGNEQYF.